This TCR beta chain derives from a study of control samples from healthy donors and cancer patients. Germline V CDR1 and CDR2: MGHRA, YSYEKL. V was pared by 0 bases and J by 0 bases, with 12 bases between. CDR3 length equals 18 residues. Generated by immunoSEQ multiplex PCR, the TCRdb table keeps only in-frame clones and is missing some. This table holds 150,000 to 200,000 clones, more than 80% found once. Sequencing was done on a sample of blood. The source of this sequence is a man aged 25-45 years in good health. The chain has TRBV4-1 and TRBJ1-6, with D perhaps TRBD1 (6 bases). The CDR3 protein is CASSQDGTPSSYNSPLHF. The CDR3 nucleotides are TGCGCCAGCAGCCAAGATGGGACACCGAGCTCCTATAATTCACCCCTCCACTTT.